This entry describes one T cell receptor beta chain. Its antigen target is currently unknown. Per-base quality was not reported, and no clone a single base away is much larger than it. Whole blood was collected in K2EDTA tubes by collaborating institutions according to the institutions' own protocols. For TCRbeta analysis, collaborators shipped samples as frozen whole blood, isolated PBMCs, or DNA extracted from either of those sample types. This sample was taken from a study of blood T cell repertoires in COVID-19 (dated by TCRdb to between 2020 and 2021). The study in broad terms: Samples covering the acute and convalescent phases of COVID-19 were provided by collaborators in the United States, Italy and Spain. The repertoires were released in a freely available public database meant as a resource for research on the immune response to SARS-CoV-2. Sample metadata almost always included a de-identified subject ID, COVID-19 status, age in years and sex. The prospective study material was composed of cDNA or gDNA derived from T cells, B-cell-depleted T cells, or PBMCs. Where available, HLA class I and class II types were taken from metadata supplied by the sample provider and were not determined by assay-based typing. Subjects who had been exposed to COVID-19, were actively infected with it, or had recovered from it provided the deeply sampled blood TCRbeta repertoires that made up the dataset. Samples came from the ongoing ImmuneRACE study (first 160 participants) plus 1,254 subjects from 6 global collaborators.

Paper-wide results and their limitations: The quantity of clinical and demographic metadata differed by source and by participant and was supplied without curation.

TCRbeta CDR3 regions were amplified from genomic DNA using the immunoSEQ Assay, a bias-controlled multiplex PCR. In the original analysis: The number of nucleated cells in each sample was estimated from the amplification of reference gene primers within the assay. Sequence reads were collapsed and filtered to measure the absolute abundance of every unique TCRbeta CDR3 rearrangement. For each sample, productive Simpson clonality was calculated by taking the square root of Simpson's diversity index across productive rearrangements. TCRdb carries this immuneACCESS record with in-frame sequences only. Its versions omit some clonotypes, under half of them owing to an unresolved V gene in the studies checked, with the rest unexplained. That table furnishes V, J and clone size, whereas the DNA furnished D and trimming. Counted in this sample were about 220,000 clones; around 81% of them appeared once. 9.5% to 15% of the sample belongs to the ten largest clones.

The CDR3 holds 17 amino acids from the cysteine to the phenylalanine. Only the CDR3 part of the read is kept: 51 bases, read in frame from the first base. The germline V gene (reference sequence) yields SGHNT for CDR1 and YYREEE for CDR2. V drops 5 bases and J drops 0 bases, leaving 18 bases in between. The chain uses TRBV5-4 and TRBJ2-4; tentative D gene TRBD2, with 6 bases matching. The sequencing input was peripheral blood. The receptor was derived from a human donor in a cohort sampled during active COVID-19. In nucleotides, the sequence is TGTGCCAGCAGAACCGTTGGCGCGGGACGAGCCAAAAACATTCAGTACTTC. This gives the protein CASRTVGAGRAKNIQYF.